The T cell receptor (beta chain) under discussion was sequenced for a study of T-cell memory formation after mild COVID-19. MiXCR was run by TCRdb on the 5' RACE reads, yielding one entry per CDR3 protein. Of about 16,000 distinct CDR3 sequences in the sample, 23% are singletons; the top ten hold approximately 60%. The V and J ends lost 0 bases and 5 bases respectively, with 9 bases between them. Germline V gene data show CDR1 as SGHRS and CDR2 as YFSETQ. CDR3 length: 14 amino acids. This rearrangement joins TRBV5-1 to TRBJ2-1; D not resolved. Sequenced input: PBMCs or a T cell subset sorted from them (not recorded which). The sequence was collected from a man between 18 and 35 years old who had mild COVID-19 (a few samples of this study predate the infection). Cell type and time point are not known. The CDR3 DNA is TGCGCCAGCAGCTTGGGCAGCAGCGACAATGAGCAGTTCTTC. Amino acid sequence: CASSLGSSDNEQFF.